What follows describes a single T cell receptor (beta chain). This specimen comes from a study of regulatory dendritic cells for organ transplantation. Some clones are missing from TCRdb's copy, which holds only in-frame ones; the method was immunoSEQ multiplex PCR. Of around 19,000 clones in the sample, 70% to 80% were seen once. Material: memory CD4+ T cells from blood. Described subset: CD45RO+ memory T cells. The TCR originated in a human donor in good health.

CDR3 coding DNA: TGTGCCAGCAGCGTAGAGGGGGTAAGGAATTCACCCCTCCACTTT. The encoded protein is CASSVEGVRNSPLHF. The genes are TRBV9 and TRBJ1-6, with TRBD1 as a possible D gene (6 bases). With 0 bases removed from V and 7 bases from J, the gap between germline ends came to 11 bases. The CDR3 covers 15 residues. Germline V CDR1 and CDR2: SGDLS, YYNGEE.